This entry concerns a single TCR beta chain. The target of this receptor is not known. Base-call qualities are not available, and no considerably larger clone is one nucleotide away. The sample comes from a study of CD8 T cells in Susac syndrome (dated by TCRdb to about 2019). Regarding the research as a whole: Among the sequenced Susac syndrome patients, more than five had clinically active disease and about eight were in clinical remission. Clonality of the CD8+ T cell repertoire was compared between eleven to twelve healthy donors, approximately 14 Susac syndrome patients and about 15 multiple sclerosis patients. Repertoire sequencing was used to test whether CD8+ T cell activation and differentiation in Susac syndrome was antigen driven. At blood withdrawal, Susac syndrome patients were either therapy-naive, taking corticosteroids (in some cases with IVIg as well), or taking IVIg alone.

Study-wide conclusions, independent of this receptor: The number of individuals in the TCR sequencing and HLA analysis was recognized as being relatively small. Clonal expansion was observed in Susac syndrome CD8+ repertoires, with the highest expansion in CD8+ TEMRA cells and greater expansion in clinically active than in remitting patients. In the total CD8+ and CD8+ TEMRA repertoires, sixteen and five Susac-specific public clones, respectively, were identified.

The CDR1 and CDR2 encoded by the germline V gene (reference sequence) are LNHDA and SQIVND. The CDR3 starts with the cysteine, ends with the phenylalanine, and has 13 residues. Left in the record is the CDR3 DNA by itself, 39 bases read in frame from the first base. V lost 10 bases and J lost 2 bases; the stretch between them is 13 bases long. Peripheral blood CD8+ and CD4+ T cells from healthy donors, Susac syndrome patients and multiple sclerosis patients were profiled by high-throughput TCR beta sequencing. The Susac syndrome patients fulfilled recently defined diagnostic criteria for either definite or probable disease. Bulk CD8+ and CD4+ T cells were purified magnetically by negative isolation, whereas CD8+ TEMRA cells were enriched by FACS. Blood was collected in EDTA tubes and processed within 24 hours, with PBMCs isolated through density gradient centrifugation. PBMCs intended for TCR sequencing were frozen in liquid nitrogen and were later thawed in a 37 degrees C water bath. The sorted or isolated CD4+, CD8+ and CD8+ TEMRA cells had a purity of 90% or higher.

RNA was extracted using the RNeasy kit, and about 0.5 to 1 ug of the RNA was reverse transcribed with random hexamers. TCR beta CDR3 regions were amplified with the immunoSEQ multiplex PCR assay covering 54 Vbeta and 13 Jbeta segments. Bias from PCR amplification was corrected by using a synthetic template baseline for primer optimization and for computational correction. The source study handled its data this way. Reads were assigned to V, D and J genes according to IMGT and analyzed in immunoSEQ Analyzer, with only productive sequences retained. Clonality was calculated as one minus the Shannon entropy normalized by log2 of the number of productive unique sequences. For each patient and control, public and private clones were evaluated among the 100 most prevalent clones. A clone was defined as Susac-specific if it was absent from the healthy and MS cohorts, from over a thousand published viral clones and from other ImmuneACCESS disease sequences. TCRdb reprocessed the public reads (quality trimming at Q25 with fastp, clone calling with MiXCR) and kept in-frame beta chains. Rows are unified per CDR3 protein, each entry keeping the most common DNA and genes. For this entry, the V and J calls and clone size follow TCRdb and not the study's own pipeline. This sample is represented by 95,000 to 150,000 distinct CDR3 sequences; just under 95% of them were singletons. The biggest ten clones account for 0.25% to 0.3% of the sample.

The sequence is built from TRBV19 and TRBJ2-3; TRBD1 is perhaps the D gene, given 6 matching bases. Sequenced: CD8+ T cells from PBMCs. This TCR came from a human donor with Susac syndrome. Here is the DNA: TGTGCCACCCAGGGGCCATTCACAGATACGCAGTATTTT. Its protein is CATQGPFTDTQYF. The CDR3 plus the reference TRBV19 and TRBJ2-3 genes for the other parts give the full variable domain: DGGITQSPKYLFRKEGQNVTLSCEQNLNHDAMYWYRQDPGQGLRLIYYSQIVNDFQKGDIAEGYSVSREKKESFPLTVTSAQKNPTAFYLCATQGPFTDTQYFGPGTRLTVL.